This T cell receptor (beta chain) was captured by sequencing in a study of T cell responses to AZD1222 COVID-19 vaccine. Assay used: immunoSEQ multiplex PCR; TCRdb lists only in-frame clones, some missing. In the table there are about 96,000 clones, around 90% of which are singletons. Germline loops: CDR1 MDHEN, CDR2 SYDVKM. J was trimmed by 2 bases and V by 2 bases; bases with no gene match: 11. The CDR3 has 18 amino acids. This receptor was identified in an adult in good health. The rearrangement joins TRBV28 to TRBJ1-5; 8 bases fit TRBD1. This specimen consisted of peripheral blood, obtained on day 0 of AZD1222 vaccination. CDR3 amino acids: CASSLVPSGGRRNQPQHF. CDR3 DNA: TGTGCCAGCAGTTTAGTTCCTTCAGGGGGCCGACGCAATCAGCCCCAGCATTTT.